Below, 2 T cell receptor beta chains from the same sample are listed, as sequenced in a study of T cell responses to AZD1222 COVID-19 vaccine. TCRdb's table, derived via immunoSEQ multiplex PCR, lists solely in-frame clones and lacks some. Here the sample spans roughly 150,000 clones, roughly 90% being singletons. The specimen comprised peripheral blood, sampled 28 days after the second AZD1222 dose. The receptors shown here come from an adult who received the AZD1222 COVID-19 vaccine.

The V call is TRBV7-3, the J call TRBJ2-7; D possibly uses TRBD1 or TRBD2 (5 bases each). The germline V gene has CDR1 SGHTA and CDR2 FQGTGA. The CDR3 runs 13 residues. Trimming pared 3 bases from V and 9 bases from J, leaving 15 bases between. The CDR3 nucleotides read TGTGCCAGCAGCTTCGAACCGAAGGGGAGGCAGTACTTC. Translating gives CASSFEPKGRQYF.

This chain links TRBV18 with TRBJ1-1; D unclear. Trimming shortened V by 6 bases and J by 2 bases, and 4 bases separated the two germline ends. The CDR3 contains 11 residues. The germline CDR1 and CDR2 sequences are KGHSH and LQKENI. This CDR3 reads CASSSNTEAFF. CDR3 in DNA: TGTGCCAGCTCCAGTAACACTGAAGCTTTCTTT.